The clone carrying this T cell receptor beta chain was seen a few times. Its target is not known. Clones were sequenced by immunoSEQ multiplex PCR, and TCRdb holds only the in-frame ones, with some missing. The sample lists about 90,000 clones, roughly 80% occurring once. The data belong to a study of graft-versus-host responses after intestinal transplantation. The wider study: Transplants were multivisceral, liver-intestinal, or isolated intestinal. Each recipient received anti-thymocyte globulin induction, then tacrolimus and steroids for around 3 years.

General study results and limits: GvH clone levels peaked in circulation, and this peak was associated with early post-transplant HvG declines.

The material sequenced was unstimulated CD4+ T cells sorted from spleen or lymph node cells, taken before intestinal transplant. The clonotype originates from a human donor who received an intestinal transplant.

The CDR3 DNA sequence: TGCGCCAGCAGCTTCACGGGGGGGGACTATGGCTACACCTTC. Its translation: CASSFTGGDYGYTF. The chain employs TRBV5-1 and TRBJ1-2; tentatively, D is TRBD1 (5 bases). The CDR3 runs to 14 residues. Germline V gives CDR1 SGHRS, CDR2 YFSETQ. V was shortened by 2 bases and J by 3 bases, with 11 bases between the two germline ends.